A single sample gave rise to the 20 T cell receptor beta chains below, sequenced in a study of blood T cell repertoires in COVID-19. Here immunoSEQ multiplex PCR was the method, and the copy in TCRdb shows in-frame clones only, minus some. The table includes 100,000 or so clones, about 90% detected once. The sample comprised peripheral blood. These receptors all come from a human donor in a cohort sampled during active COVID-19.

This chain uses TRBV2 with TRBJ2-3, with TRBD2 matching over 16 bases. The J segment lost 2 bases and the V segment lost 4 bases, leaving 9 bases of the junction unmatched. This CDR3 comprises 19 residues. The germline CDR1 and CDR2 sequences are SNHLY and FYNNEI. The CDR3 sequence: CASSGVPGLAGGVTDTQYF. The CDR3, as DNA: TGTGCCAGCAGTGGGGTCCCGGGACTAGCGGGAGGGGTCACAGATACGCAGTATTTT.

The chain's CDR3 is CASRDRADEKLFF. Here the CDR3 DNA reads TGTGCCAGTAGGGACAGGGCTGATGAAAAACTGTTTTTT. This chain uses TRBV19 with TRBJ1-4, with 8 positions matching TRBD1. The junction had 3 bases not matched to a gene; V was cut back by 6 bases and J by 6 bases. This CDR3 is built from 13 residues. CDR1 LNHDA and CDR2 SQIVND come from the germline V gene (reference sequence).

The V and J genes are TRBV24-1 and TRBJ2-4, with 11 bases matching TRBD2. The CDR3 covers 18 residues. With 7 bases clipped from V and 0 bases from J, the junction kept 10 bases outside the gene matches. Germline V gene sequence: CDR1 KGHDR, CDR2 SFDVKD. CDR3 nucleotides: TGTGCCACCAGATCGGGACTAGCGGTAAACTTAGCCAAAAACATTCAGTACTTC. It codes for CATRSGLAVNLAKNIQYF.

V gene TRBV5-4 combines with J gene TRBJ2-1, with D possibly being TRBD1 (6 bases). In germline, CDR1 is SGHNT, CDR2 YYREEE (reference sequence). This CDR3 comprises 15 residues. Trimming cost V 3 bases and J 5 bases, with 15 bases left between them. The CDR3 spells CASSSRTATNNEQFF. The CDR3 bases are TGTGCCAGCAGCTCGAGGACAGCGACAAACAATGAGCAGTTCTTC.

The chain recombines TRBV10-3 with TRBJ2-3, with 7 bases aligning to TRBD2. Germline V CDR1 and CDR2: ENHRY, SYGVKD. The V gene end was trimmed by 2 bases and the J gene end by 6 bases; junction bases not matched to a gene: 5. The CDR3 is 14 residues long. CDR3 coding DNA: TGTGCCATCAGTGAGCCGGGGGGTATCGATACGCAGTATTTT. Translated: CAISEPGGIDTQYF.

The gene calls are TRBV6-1 and TRBJ2-2; possibly TRBD1 for D (6 bases). V gave up 3 bases and J gave up 4 bases, with 9 bases separating them. The CDR3 totals 14 residues. CDR1 MNHNS and CDR2 SASEGT come from the germline V gene. The CDR3: CASSDLQGTGELFF. The DNA for the CDR3 is TGTGCCAGCAGTGACCTACAGGGCACCGGGGAGCTGTTTTTT.

The J gene is TRBJ2-2, the V gene TRBV2; possibly TRBD2 for D (6 bases). V lost 6 bases and J 3 bases, leaving 20 bases between the germline ends. Germline CDR1 and CDR2: SNHLY and FYNNEI. The length of the CDR3 is 17 residues. The CDR3 DNA reads as TGTGCCAGCAGGGTTCGGCCGGACGTAGCGGACACCGGGGAGCTGTTTTTT. Protein product: CASRVRPDVADTGELFF.

The chain combines TRBV6-4 with TRBJ2-1; D is uncertain. The V and J ends lost 3 bases and 10 bases respectively, with 16 bases between them. The CDR3 is 14 amino acids. Looked up from germline, CDR1 is MRHNA and CDR2 is SNTAGT. In DNA form, the CDR3 reads TGTGCCAGCAGTGATGCTGTAGACTCCTCGGAGCAGTTCTTC. Translated: CASSDAVDSSEQFF.

This sequence joins TRBV29-1 and TRBJ2-1, with D unresolved. Germline CDR1 is SQVTM and CDR2 is ANQGSEA. The ends were cut back, 2 bases at V and 6 bases at J, with 14 bases in the middle. The CDR3 covers 14 residues. CDR3 loop: CSVEWLEARNEQFF. The CDR3, as DNA: TGCAGCGTTGAATGGCTAGAGGCCCGCAATGAGCAGTTCTTC.

The chain couples TRBV5-1 to TRBJ1-4; unclear D gene. Germline V CDR1 and CDR2: SGHRS, YFSETQ. Trimming cost V 5 bases and J 0 bases, with 8 bases left between them. The CDR3 has 14 residues. CDR3 in DNA: TGCGCCAGCAGTTCGTCGGCAACTAATGAAAAACTGTTTTTT. This gives the protein CASSSSATNEKLFF.

This clone was counted a few times. This chain links TRBV7-8 with TRBJ2-1, with unresolved D. Trimming took 3 bases from V and 0 from J, leaving 6 bases between them. Germline values: CDR1 SGHVS, CDR2 FQNEAQ. The CDR3 runs 14 residues. CDR3 amino acids: CASSFRFSYNEQFF. The CDR3 DNA follows: TGTGCCAGCAGCTTCAGGTTCTCCTACAATGAGCAGTTCTTC.

V and J are TRBV6-1 and TRBJ2-7; unclear D gene. CDR3 length equals 19 residues. Trimming left V 1 base short and J 0 bases short, with 22 bases between. CDR1 MNHNS and CDR2 SASEGT come from the germline V gene. Written as DNA, the CDR3 is TGTGCCAGCAGTGAAGAAGCGCGGTCAACATCCTTATTCTCCTACGAGCAGTACTTC. Protein sequence: CASSEEARSTSLFSYEQYF.

The chain recombines TRBV7-3 with TRBJ2-7; 7 nucleotides align to TRBD2. The CDR3 is 16 amino acids. CDR1 and CDR2 from the germline V gene are SGHTA and FQGTGA. J gave up 0 bases and V 3 bases, and 8 bases lay outside the gene matches. This CDR3 is CASSLSSGVGSYEQYF. CDR3 DNA sequence: TGTGCCAGCAGCTTGTCGAGCGGGGTTGGCTCCTACGAGCAGTACTTC.

The V and J genes are TRBV6-5 and TRBJ2-7, with 7 nucleotides matching TRBD1. The CDR3 loop spans 16 amino acids. Germline V CDR1 and CDR2: MNHEY, SVGAGI. The J segment lost 4 bases and the V segment lost 4 bases, leaving 13 bases of the junction unmatched. The CDR3 spells CASSFLGGPRAYEQYF. For the CDR3, the DNA is TGTGCCAGCAGTTTCCTAGGGGGCCCCCGAGCTTACGAGCAGTACTTC.

This chain links TRBV27 with TRBJ2-5; TRBD2 might be the D (5 bases). CDR3 length equals 14 residues. The ends were cut back, 1 base at V and 5 bases at J, with 11 bases in the middle. Germline V gives CDR1 MNHEY, CDR2 SMNVEV (reference sequence). This CDR3 reads CASSLFGIHETQYF. DNA of the CDR3: TGTGCCAGCAGTTTATTCGGGATACATGAGACCCAGTACTTC.

For the CDR3, the DNA is TGTGCCAGCAGCTTGGGACTCCTCACTTCCTACGAGCAGTACTTC. Its protein product is CASSLGLLTSYEQYF. The chain carries TRBV5-6 and TRBJ2-7, with D hard to call. CDR1 SGHDT and CDR2 YYEEEE come from the germline V gene. The CDR3 loop spans 15 amino acids. Trimming removed 0 bases at V and 1 base at J, with 11 bases between.

The rearrangement uses TRBV3-1 (or the pseudogene TRBV3-2) and TRBJ2-4, with D uncertain. Germline V lookup: CDR1 LGHDT, CDR2 YNNKEL (reference sequence). Trimming cost V 7 bases and J 1 base, with 20 bases left between them. The CDR3 loop spans 17 amino acids. This CDR3 reads CASTAGSFSRAKNIQYF. The CDR3 nucleotides read TGTGCCAGCACCGCAGGATCCTTTAGTCGGGCCAAAAACATTCAGTACTTC.

The V and J genes are TRBV28 and TRBJ2-7, with D possibly matching TRBD1 (6 bases). The V gene lost 7 bases and the J gene lost 2 bases, with 15 bases spanning the gap. The CDR3 loop spans 14 amino acids. Germline lookup yields CDR1 MDHEN and CDR2 SYDVKM. DNA for the CDR3: TGTGCCAGCATTCAACAGGGTAGGCCCTACGAGCAGTACTTC. Protein product: CASIQQGRPYEQYF.

The chain links TRBV19 to TRBJ2-4; tentatively, D is TRBD2 (6 bases). Trimming left V 0 bases short and J 8 bases short, with 20 bases between. The CDR3 is 17 residues long. Germline assignment: CDR1 LNHDA and CDR2 SQIVND (reference sequence). CDR3 in DNA: TGTGCCAGTAGTATAGACCGGGACTCCGTCGGGCAGGACATTCAGTACTTC. Encoded protein: CASSIDRDSVGQDIQYF.

This sequence joins TRBV5-1 and TRBJ2-6; maybe TRBD1 (6 bases). V was pared by 2 bases and J by 0 bases, with 6 bases between. CDR3 length: 15 amino acids. Germline assignment: CDR1 SGHRS and CDR2 YFSETQ. The CDR3 loop reads CASSLGGSGANVLTF. The CDR3 DNA sequence: TGCGCCAGCAGCTTAGGGGGCTCTGGGGCCAACGTCCTGACTTTC.